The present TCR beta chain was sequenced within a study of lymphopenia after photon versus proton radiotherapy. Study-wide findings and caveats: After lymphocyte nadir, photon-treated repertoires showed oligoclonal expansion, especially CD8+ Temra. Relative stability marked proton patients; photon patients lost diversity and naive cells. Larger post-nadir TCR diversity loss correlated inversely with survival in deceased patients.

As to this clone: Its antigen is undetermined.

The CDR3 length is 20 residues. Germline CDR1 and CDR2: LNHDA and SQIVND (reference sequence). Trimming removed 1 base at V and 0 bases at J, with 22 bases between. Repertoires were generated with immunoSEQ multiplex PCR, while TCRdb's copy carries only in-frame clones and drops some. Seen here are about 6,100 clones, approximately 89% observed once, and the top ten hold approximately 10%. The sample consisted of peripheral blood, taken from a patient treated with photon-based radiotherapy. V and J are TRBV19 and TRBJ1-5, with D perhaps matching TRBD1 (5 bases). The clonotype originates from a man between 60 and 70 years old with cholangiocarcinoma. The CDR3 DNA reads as TGTGCCAGTAGTATAGGTCCGCGGGGGGACCTTCTCCCTAGCAATCAGCCCCAGCATTTT. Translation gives CASSIGPRGDLLPSNQPQHF.